The clone carrying this TCR beta chain showed up just once. TCR beta chains were sequenced at survey level with immunoSEQ. The method was immunoSEQ multiplex PCR; TCRdb's version includes in-frame clones alone and lacks a portion of them. This table holds around 50,000 clones, over 85% found once. Sequencing used PBMCs. The TCR sequence derives from a man in his forties with rheumatoid arthritis.

CDR3 loop: CASSQDPLQKTYGYTF. CDR3 nucleotides: TGTGCCAGCAGCCAAGATCCCCTACAGAAAACCTATGGCTACACCTTC. The V and J genes are TRBV3-1 (or the pseudogene TRBV3-2) and TRBJ1-2; no reliable D call. This CDR3 spans 16 amino acids. In germline, CDR1 is LGHDT, CDR2 YNNKEL (reference sequence). The germline V and J ends were trimmed by 0 bases and 4 bases, with 15 bases remaining between them.